This is a list of T cell receptor beta chains from one sample in a study of OX40 agonist ivuxolimab in advanced cancers. Produced via immunoSEQ multiplex PCR; TCRdb's table is partial and in-frame only. Of 97,000 or so clones listed, almost 90% are singletons. Sequenced material: CD4+ or CD8+ T cells sorted from blood, taken in a trial of the OX40 agonist ivuxolimab. All receptors come from an adult with an advanced solid tumor such as melanoma, head and neck, liver or kidney cancer. The CDR3 runs from the conserved cysteine through the conserved F or W. The D gene is left open where the match is weak.

j_call: TRBJ1-5
v_call: TRBV7-6
d_call: .
cdr3_nt: TGTGCCAGCAGCTCTGCACACGGAGGAAATCAGCCCCAGCATTTT
cdr3_aa: CASSSAHGGNQPQHF

j_call: TRBJ2-1
v_call: TRBV12-5
d_call: .
cdr3_nt: TGTGCTAGTAGCCACAGGTTAGGGGGTGAGCAGTTCTTC
cdr3_aa: CASSHRLGGEQFF

j_call: TRBJ2-3
v_call: TRBV7-8
d_call: TRBD2
cdr3_nt: TGTGCCAGCAGCTTAAGGCTGGCGGGGGGACTTATTAGCACAGATACGCAGTATTTT
cdr3_aa: CASSLRLAGGLISTDTQYF

j_call: TRBJ2-7
v_call: TRBV27
d_call: TRBD2
cdr3_nt: TGTGCCAGCAGTTTCCGGACTAGCGGGAGCGAGCAGTACTTC
cdr3_aa: CASSFRTSGSEQYF

j_call: TRBJ1-1
v_call: TRBV5-1
d_call: .
cdr3_nt: TGCGCCAGCAGCTTGGATTTTAACACTGAAGCTTTCTTT
cdr3_aa: CASSLDFNTEAFF

j_call: TRBJ2-1
v_call: TRBV10-1
d_call: TRBD2
cdr3_nt: TGCGCCAGCAGTGAGTCGAAGGGACTAGCTGCATATGAGCAGTTCTTC
cdr3_aa: CASSESKGLAAYEQFF

j_call: TRBJ2-7
v_call: TRBV5-4
d_call: .
cdr3_nt: TGTGCCAGCAGCTCGGACAGATCCTACGAGCAGTACTTC
cdr3_aa: CASSSDRSYEQYF

j_call: TRBJ2-7
v_call: TRBV5-1
d_call: TRBD1
cdr3_nt: TGCGCCAGCAGTATCGGGACAGCTATCTACGAGCAGTACTTC
cdr3_aa: CASSIGTAIYEQYF

j_call: TRBJ2-5
v_call: TRBV5-1
d_call: TRBD1
cdr3_nt: TGCGCCAGCAGCTCGACAGGGATCCCAGGAGAGACCCAGTACTTC
cdr3_aa: CASSSTGIPGETQYF

j_call: TRBJ2-1
v_call: TRBV5-1
d_call: TRBD1
cdr3_nt: TGCGCCAGCAGCTCCGGACAGGGGGGGAATGAGCAGTTCTTC
cdr3_aa: CASSSGQGGNEQFF

j_call: TRBJ2-1
v_call: TRBV28
d_call: .
cdr3_nt: TGTGCCAGCAGCCCCCTTCAGGCGGGCTCTAATGAGCAGTTCTTC
cdr3_aa: CASSPLQAGSNEQFF

j_call: TRBJ2-7
v_call: TRBV11-3
d_call: .
cdr3_nt: TGTGCCAGCAGCCCCGGGAGCCGGACAGCATCCTACGAGCAGTACTTC
cdr3_aa: CASSPGSRTASYEQYF

j_call: TRBJ2-1
v_call: TRBV19
d_call: .
cdr3_nt: TGTGCCAGTAGTATAAAGAATGAGCAGTTCTTC
cdr3_aa: CASSIKNEQFF

j_call: TRBJ2-7
v_call: TRBV5-5
d_call: .
cdr3_nt: TGTGCCAGCAGCTTGAAGTCAGTGCCCTTGGAGCAGTACTTC
cdr3_aa: CASSLKSVPLEQYF

j_call: TRBJ1-3
v_call: TRBV5-1
d_call: .
cdr3_nt: TGCGCCAGCAGCCCGACGCCGAGCTCTGGAAACACCATATATTTT
cdr3_aa: CASSPTPSSGNTIYF